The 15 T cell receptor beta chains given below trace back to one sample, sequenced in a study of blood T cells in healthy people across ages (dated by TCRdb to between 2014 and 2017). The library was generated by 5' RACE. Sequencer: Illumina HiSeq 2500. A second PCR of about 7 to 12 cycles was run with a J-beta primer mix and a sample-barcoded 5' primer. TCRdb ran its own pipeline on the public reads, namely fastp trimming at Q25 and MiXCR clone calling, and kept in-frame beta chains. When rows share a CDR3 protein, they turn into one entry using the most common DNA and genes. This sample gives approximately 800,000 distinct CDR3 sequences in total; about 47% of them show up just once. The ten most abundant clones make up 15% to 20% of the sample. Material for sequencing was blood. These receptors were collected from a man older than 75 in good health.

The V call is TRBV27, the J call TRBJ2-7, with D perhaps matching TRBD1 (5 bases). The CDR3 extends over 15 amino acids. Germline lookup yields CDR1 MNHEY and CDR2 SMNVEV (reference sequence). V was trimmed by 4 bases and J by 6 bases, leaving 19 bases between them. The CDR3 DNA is TGTGCCAGCAGTTATTCCCGCGGACAAATGAGCGAGCAGTACTTC. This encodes CASSYSRGQMSEQYF.

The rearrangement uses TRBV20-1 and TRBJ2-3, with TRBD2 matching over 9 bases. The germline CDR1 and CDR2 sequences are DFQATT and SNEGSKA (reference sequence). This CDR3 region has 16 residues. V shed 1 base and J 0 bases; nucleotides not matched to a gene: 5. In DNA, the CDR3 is TGCAGTGCTAGAGTGAGCGGGAGGACCAGCACAGATACGCAGTATTTT. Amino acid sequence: CSARVSGRTSTDTQYF.

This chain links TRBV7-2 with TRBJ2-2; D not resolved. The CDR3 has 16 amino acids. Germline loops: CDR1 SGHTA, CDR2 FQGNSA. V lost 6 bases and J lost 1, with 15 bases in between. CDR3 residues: CASREYSTLNTGELFF. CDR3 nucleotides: TGTGCCAGCAGGGAATACTCTACTCTGAACACCGGGGAGCTGTTTTTT. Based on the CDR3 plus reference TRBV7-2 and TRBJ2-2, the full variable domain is GAGVSQSPSNKVTEKGKDVELRCDPISGHTALYWYRQSLGQGLEFLIYFQGNSAPDKSGLPSDRFSAERTGGSVSTLTIQRTQQEDSAVYLCASREYSTLNTGELFFGEGSRLTVL.

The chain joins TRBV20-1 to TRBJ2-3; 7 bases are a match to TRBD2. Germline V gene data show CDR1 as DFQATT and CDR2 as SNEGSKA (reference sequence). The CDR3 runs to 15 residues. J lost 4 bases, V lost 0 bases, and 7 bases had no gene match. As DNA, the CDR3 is TGCAGTGCTAGAGATTTCGCGGGAGCCGCAGATACGCAGTATTTT. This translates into CSARDFAGAADTQYF.

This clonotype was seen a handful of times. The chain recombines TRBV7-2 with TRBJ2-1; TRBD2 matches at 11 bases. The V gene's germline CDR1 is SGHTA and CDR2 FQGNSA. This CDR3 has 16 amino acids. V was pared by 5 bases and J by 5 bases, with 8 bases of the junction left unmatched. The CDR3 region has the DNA TGTGCCAGCAGCAGAACTAGCGGGGGTAGCAACAATGAGCAGTTCTTC. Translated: CASSRTSGGSNNEQFF.

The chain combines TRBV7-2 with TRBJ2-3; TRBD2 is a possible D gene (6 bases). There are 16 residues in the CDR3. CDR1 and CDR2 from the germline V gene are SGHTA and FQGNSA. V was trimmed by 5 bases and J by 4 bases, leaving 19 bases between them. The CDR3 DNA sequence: TGTGCCAGCAGCCCTACTCTCGGGAGTGGGGCAGATACGCAGTATTTT. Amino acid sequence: CASSPTLGSGADTQYF.

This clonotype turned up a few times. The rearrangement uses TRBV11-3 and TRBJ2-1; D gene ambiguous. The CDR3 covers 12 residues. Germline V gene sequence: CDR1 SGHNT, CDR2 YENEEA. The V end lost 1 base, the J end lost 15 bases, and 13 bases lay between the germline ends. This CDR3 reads CASSLGSSPAFF. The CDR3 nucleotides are TGTGCCAGCAGCTTAGGGTCCAGCCCGGCGTTCTTC.

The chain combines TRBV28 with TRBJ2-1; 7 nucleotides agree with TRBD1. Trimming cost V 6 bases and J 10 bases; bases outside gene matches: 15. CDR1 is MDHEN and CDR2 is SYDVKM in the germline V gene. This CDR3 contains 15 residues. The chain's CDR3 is CASSLRTGISYEQFF. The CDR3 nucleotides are TGTGCCAGCAGCTTAAGGACAGGTATCTCCTACGAGCAGTTCTTC.

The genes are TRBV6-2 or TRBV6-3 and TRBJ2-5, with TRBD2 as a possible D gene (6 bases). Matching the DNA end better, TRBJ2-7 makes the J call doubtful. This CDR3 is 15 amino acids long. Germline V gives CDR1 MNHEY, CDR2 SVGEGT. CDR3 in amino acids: CASSYVFDGSSEQYF. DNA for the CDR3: TGTGCCAGCAGTTACGTGTTCGACGGGAGTTCCGAGCAGTACTTC.

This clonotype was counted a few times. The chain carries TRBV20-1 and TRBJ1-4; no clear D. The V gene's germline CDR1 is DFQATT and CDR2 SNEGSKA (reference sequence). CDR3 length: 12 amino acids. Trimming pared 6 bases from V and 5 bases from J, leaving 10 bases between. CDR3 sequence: CSAPLRNEKLFF. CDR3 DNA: TGCAGTGCCCCACTGAGAAATGAAAAACTGTTTTTT.

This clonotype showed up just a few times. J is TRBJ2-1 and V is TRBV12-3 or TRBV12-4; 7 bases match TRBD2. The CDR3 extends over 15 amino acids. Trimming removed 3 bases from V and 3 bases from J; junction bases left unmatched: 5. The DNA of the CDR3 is TGTGCCAGCAGTTTTAGAGTAGCGGGCTACAATGAGCAGTTCTTC. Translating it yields CASSFRVAGYNEQFF.

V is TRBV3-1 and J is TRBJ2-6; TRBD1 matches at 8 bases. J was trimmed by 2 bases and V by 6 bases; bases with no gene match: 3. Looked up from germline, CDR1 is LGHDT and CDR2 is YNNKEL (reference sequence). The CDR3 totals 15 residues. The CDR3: CASRQQGAGANVLTF. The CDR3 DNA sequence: TGTGCCAGCAGACAACAGGGGGCTGGGGCCAACGTCCTGACTTTC. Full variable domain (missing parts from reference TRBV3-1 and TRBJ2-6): DTAVSQTPKYLVTQMGNDKSIKCEQNLGHDTMYWYKQDSKKFLKIMFSYNNKELIINETVPNRFSPKSPDKAHLNLHINSLELGDSAVYFCASRQQGAGANVLTFGAGSRLTVL.

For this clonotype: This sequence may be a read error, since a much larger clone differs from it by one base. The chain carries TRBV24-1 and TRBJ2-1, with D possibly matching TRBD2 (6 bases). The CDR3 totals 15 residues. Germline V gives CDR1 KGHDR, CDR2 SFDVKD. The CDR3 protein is CATSIRRGAYKEQFF. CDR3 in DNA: TGTGCCACCAGTATAAGGAGGGGCGCATACAAGGAGCAGTTCTTC.

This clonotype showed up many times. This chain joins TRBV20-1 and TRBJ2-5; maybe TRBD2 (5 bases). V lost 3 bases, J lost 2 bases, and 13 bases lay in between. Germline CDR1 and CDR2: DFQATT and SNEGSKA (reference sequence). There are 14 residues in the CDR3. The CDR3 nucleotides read TGCAGTGCTAGGCACGACTACAAGCAAGAGACCCAGTACTTC. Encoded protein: CSARHDYKQETQYF.

The chain's CDR3 is CASSKRTGRVYEQYF. The CDR3 DNA reads as TGTGCCAGCAGCAAGCGGACAGGGCGTGTCTACGAGCAGTACTTC. The chain combines TRBV21-1 with TRBJ2-7; the tabulated D call, TRBD1, remains unverified against the DNA. TRBV21-1 is a pseudogene locus. CDR3 length: 15 residues.